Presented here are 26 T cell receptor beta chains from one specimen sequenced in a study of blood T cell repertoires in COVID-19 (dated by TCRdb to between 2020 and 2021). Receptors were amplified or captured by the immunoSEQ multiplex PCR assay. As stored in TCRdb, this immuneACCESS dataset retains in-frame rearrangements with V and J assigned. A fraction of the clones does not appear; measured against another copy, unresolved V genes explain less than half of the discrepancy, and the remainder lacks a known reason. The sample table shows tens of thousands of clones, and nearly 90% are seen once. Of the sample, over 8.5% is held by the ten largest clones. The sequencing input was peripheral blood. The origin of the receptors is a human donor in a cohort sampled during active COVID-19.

CDR3 DNA sequence: TGCGCCAGCAGTCAGGGACTAGCGGGAGGTTTCCAAGAGACCCAGTACTTC. The encoded protein is CASSQGLAGGFQETQYF. The genes are TRBV10-1 and TRBJ2-5; TRBD2 matches at 15 bases. Germline V gene lookup returns CDR1 WNHNN and CDR2 SYGVQD (reference sequence). This CDR3 contains 17 residues. The ends lost 5 bases at V and 1 base at J; junction bases unmatched: 5.

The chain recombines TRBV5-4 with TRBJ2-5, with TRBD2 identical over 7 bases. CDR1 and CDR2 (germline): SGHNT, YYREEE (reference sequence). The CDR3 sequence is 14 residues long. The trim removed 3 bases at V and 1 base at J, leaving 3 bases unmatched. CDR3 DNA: TGTGCCAGCAGCTGGGGGGGGGTCCAAGAGACCCAGTACTTC. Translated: CASSWGGVQETQYF. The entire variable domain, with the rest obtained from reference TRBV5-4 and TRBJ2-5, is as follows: ETGVTQSPTHLIKTRGQQVTLRCSSQSGHNTVSWYQQALGQGPQFIFQYYREEENGRGNFPPRFSGLQFPNYSSELNVNALELDDSALYLCASSWGGVQETQYFGPGTRLLVL.

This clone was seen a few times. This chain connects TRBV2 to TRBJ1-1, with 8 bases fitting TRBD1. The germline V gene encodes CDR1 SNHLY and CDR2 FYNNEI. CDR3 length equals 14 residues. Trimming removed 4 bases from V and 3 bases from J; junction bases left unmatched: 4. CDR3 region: CASSGQGIDTEAFF. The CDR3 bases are TGTGCCAGCAGTGGACAGGGGATCGACACTGAAGCTTTCTTT.

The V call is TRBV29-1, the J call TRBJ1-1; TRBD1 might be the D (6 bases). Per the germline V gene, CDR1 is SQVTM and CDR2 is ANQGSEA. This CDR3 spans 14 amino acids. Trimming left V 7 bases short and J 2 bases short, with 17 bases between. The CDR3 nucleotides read TGCAGCGCGCGATGGAACAGGGAAAACACTGAAGCTTTCTTT. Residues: CSARWNRENTEAFF.

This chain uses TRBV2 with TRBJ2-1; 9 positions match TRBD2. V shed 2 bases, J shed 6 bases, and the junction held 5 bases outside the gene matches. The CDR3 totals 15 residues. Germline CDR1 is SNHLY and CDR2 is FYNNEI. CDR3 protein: CASSERLAVANEQFF. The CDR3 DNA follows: TGTGCCAGCAGTGAAAGACTAGCGGTAGCCAATGAGCAGTTCTTC. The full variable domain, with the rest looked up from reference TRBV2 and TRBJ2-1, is EPEVTQTPSHQVTQMGQEVILRCVPISNHLYFYWYRQILGQKVEFLVSFYNNEISEKSEIFDDQFSVERPDGSNFTLKIRSTKLEDSAMYFCASSERLAVANEQFFGPGTRLTVL.

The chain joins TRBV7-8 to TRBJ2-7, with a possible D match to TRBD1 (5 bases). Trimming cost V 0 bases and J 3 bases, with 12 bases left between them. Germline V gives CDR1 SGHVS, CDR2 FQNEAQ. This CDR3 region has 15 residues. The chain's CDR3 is CASSLAPGQLYEQYF. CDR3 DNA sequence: TGTGCCAGCAGCTTAGCGCCAGGGCAACTCTACGAGCAGTACTTC.

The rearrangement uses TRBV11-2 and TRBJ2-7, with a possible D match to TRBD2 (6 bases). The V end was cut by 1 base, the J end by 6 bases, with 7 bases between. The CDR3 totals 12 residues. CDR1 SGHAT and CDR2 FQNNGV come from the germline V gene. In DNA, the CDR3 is TGTGCCAGCAGCTTAGGCGGGATCGAGCAGTACTTC. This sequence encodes CASSLGGIEQYF.

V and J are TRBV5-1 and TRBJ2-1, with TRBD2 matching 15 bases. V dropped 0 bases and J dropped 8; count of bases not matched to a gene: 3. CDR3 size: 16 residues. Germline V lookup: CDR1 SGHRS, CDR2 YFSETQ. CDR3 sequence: CASSLVGLAGGDEQFF. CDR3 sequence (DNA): TGCGCCAGCAGCTTGGTGGGACTAGCGGGAGGCGATGAGCAGTTCTTC.

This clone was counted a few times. The CDR3 DNA follows: TGTGCCAGCAGCCCTATGAGTGCTAGGGGGGCCAACGTCCTGACTTTC. Translating it yields CASSPMSARGANVLTF. This chain connects TRBV3-1 (or the pseudogene TRBV3-2) to TRBJ2-6, with no clear D. This CDR3 comprises 16 residues. The germline gives CDR1 LGHDT, CDR2 YNNKEL (reference sequence). V lost 4 bases and J lost 4, with 14 bases in between.

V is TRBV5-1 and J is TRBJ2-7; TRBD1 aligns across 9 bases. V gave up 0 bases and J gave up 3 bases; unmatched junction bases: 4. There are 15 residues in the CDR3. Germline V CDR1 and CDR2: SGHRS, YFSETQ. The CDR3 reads CASSLAVGQGYEQYF. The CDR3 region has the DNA TGCGCCAGCAGCTTGGCCGTGGGACAGGGCTACGAGCAGTACTTC.

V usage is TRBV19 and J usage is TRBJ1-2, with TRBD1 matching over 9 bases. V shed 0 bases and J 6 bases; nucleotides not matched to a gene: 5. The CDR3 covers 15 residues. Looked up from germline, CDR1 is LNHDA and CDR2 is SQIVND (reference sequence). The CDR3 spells CASSIDGQGKNGYTF. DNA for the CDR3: TGTGCCAGTAGTATAGATGGACAGGGGAAAAATGGCTACACCTTC.

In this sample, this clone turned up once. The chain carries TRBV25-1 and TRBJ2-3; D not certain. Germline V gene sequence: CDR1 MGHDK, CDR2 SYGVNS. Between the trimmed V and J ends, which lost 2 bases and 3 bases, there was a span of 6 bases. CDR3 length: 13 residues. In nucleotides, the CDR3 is TGTGCCAGCAGTGAACTACTTACAGATACGCAGTATTTT. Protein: CASSELLTDTQYF.

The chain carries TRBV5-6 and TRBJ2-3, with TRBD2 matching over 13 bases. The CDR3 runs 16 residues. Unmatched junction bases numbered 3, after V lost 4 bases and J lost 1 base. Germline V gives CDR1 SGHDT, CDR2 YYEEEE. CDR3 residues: CASSLTSGGRTDTQYF. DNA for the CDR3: TGTGCCAGCAGCCTGACTAGCGGGGGGCGCACAGATACGCAGTATTTT.

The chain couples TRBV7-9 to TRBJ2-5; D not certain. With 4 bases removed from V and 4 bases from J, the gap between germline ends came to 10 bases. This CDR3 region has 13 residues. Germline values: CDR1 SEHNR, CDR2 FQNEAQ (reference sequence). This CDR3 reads CASSYRSGETQYF. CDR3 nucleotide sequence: TGTGCCAGCAGCTACCGCTCCGGAGAGACCCAGTACTTC.

DNA of the CDR3: TGTGCCAGCAGTGAAGCGCTTGGGCAGGGGGCGGGCGGCTACACCTTC. Translation gives CASSEALGQGAGGYTF. The rearrangement uses TRBV2 and TRBJ1-2, with 8 positions matching TRBD1. This CDR3 comprises 16 residues. CDR1 is SNHLY and CDR2 is FYNNEI in the germline V gene. The trim removed 0 bases at V and 8 bases at J, leaving 11 bases unmatched.

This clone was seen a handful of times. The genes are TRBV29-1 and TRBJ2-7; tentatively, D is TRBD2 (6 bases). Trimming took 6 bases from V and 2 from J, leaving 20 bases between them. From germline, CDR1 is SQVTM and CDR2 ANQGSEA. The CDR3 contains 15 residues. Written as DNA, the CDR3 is TGCAGCGTCGCCGTTAGGCGGGGACCAGCCTACGAGCAGTACTTC. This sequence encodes CSVAVRRGPAYEQYF.

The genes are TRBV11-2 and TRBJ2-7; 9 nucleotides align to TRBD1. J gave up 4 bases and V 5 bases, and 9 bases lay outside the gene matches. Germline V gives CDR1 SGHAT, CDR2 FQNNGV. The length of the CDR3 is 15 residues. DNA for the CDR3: TGTGCCAGCAGCGGACCCGGGACAGGGACATACGAGCAGTACTTC. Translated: CASSGPGTGTYEQYF.

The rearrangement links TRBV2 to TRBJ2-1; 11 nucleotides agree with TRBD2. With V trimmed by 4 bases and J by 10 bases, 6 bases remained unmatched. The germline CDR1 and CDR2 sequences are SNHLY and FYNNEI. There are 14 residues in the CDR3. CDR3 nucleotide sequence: TGTGCCAGCAGTGGAGGTCTAGCGGGAGGCGAGCAGTTCTTC. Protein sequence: CASSGGLAGGEQFF. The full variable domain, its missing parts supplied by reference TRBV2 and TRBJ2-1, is EPEVTQTPSHQVTQMGQEVILRCVPISNHLYFYWYRQILGQKVEFLVSFYNNEISEKSEIFDDQFSVERPDGSNFTLKIRSTKLEDSAMYFCASSGGLAGGEQFFGPGTRLTVL.

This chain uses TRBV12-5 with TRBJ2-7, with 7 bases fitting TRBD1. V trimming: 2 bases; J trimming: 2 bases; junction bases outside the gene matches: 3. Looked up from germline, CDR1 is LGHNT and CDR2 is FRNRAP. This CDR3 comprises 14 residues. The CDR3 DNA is TGTGCTAGTGGTTTGCCGGGACAGCCCTACGAGCAGTACTTC. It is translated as CASGLPGQPYEQYF.

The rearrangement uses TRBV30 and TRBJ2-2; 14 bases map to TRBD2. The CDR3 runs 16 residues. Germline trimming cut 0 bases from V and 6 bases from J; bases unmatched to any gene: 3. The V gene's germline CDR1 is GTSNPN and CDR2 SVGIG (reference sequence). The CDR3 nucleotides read TGTGCCTGGAGTGTACGACTAGCGGGAGGGCCCGGGGAGCTGTTTTTT. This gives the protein CAWSVRLAGGPGELFF.

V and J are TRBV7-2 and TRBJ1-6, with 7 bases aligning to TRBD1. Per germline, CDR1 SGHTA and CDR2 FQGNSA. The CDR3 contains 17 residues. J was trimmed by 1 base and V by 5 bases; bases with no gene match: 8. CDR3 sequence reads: CASSPRQGWSYNSPLHF. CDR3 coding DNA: TGTGCCAGCAGCCCTAGACAGGGCTGGTCCTATAATTCACCCCTCCACTTT.

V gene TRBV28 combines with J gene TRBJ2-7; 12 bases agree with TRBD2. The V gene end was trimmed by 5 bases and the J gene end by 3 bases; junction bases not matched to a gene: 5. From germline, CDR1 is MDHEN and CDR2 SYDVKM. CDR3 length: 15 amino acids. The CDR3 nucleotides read TGTGCCAGCAGTATTAGGACTAGCGGGGACTACGAGCAGTACTTC. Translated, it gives CASSIRTSGDYEQYF.

CDR3 in DNA: TGTGCCAGCAGCGCCTCTCTTGCGAATTCACCCCTCCACTTT. Its protein is CASSASLANSPLHF. The chain links TRBV11-2 to TRBJ1-6; D is undetermined. The CDR3 consists of 14 residues. The germline V gene has CDR1 SGHAT and CDR2 FQNNGV. V was shortened by 5 bases and J by 7 bases, with 12 bases between the two germline ends.

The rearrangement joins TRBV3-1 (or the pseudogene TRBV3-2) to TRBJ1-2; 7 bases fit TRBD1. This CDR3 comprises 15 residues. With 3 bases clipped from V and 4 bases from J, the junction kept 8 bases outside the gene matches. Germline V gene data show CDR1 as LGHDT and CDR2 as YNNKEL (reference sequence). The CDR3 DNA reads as TGTGCCAGCAGCCAGGCTGGGACAGTCGGCTATGGCTACACCTTC. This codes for CASSQAGTVGYGYTF.

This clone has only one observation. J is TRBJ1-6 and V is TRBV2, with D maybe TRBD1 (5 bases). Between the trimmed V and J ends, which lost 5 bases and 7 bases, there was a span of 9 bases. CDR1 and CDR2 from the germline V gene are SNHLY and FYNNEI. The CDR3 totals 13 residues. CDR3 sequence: CASSPQENSPLHF. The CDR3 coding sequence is TGTGCCAGCAGTCCACAGGAGAATTCACCCCTCCACTTT.

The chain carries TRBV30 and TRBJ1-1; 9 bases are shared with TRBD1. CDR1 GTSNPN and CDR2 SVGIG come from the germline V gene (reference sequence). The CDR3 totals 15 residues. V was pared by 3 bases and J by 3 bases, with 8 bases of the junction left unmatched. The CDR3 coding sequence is TGTGCCTGGAGGCCCAGGACAGGGGCAGACACTGAAGCTTTCTTT. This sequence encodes CAWRPRTGADTEAFF.